The 21 T cell receptor beta chains reported below all come from one sample, sequenced in a study of control samples from healthy donors and cancer patients. TCRdb's copy holds only in-frame clones and misses some; the assay was immunoSEQ multiplex PCR. The sample yields about 120,000 clones, over 90% seen once. The sequencing sample was made of blood. The receptors shown here come from a young man in good health.

This clone was seen only once. This chain connects TRBV9 to TRBJ1-1; possibly TRBD1 for D (5 bases). Trimming shortened V by 0 bases and J by 2 bases, and 8 bases separated the two germline ends. Looked up from germline, CDR1 is SGDLS and CDR2 is YYNGEE. The CDR3 extends over 14 amino acids. In nucleotides, the CDR3 is TGTGCCAGCAGCGTAGCTGGGGGAAACACTGAAGCTTTCTTT. It specifies CASSVAGGNTEAFF.

The chain couples TRBV5-1 to TRBJ2-3; D is perhaps TRBD1 (6 bases). The CDR3 loop spans 15 amino acids. Looked up from germline, CDR1 is SGHRS and CDR2 is YFSETQ. The V gene lost 0 bases and the J gene lost 0 bases, with 8 bases spanning the gap. CDR3: CASSLVGGSTDTQYF. As DNA, the CDR3 is TGCGCCAGCAGCTTGGTAGGGGGTAGCACAGATACGCAGTATTTT.

The chain joins TRBV27 to TRBJ2-5; D gene uncertain. The length of the CDR3 is 13 residues. The V gene's germline CDR1 is MNHEY and CDR2 SMNVEV (reference sequence). Trimming took 5 bases from V and 2 from J, leaving 9 bases between them. The CDR3 loop reads CASSNWEQETQYF. As DNA, the CDR3 is TGTGCCAGCAGTAACTGGGAACAAGAGACCCAGTACTTC.

This chain links TRBV28 with TRBJ2-6; TRBD2 is a possible D gene (7 bases). CDR1 and CDR2 (germline): MDHEN, SYDVKM. The CDR3 is 18 amino acids. Trimming took 5 bases from V and 0 from J, leaving 17 bases between them. The CDR3 region has the DNA TGTGCCAGCAGTCCCCTCGGGGGGCAGAGCTCTGGGGCCAACGTCCTGACTTTC. Amino acid sequence: CASSPLGGQSSGANVLTF.

This sequence joins TRBV4-2 and TRBJ1-2; 7 bases align to TRBD1. The germline gives CDR1 LGHNA, CDR2 YNFKEQ. The CDR3 is made up of 15 amino acids. Unmatched junction bases numbered 11, after V lost 5 bases and J lost 5 bases. The CDR3 DNA follows: TGTGCCAGCAGCGAGGTCTCGACAGGGCTGTATGGCTACACCTTC. It is translated as CASSEVSTGLYGYTF.

The chain employs TRBV19 and TRBJ1-4; D is possibly TRBD1 (6 bases). V shed 4 bases and J shed 7 bases, with 10 bases lying between them. This CDR3 spans 13 amino acids. Germline values: CDR1 LNHDA, CDR2 SQIVND (reference sequence). CDR3 bases: TGTGCCAGTAGTAACAGGGCGGGTGAAAAACTGTTTTTT. Translation: CASSNRAGEKLFF.

The chain is built from TRBV6-5 and TRBJ2-4; TRBD1 matches at 10 bases. V lost 6 bases, J lost 7 bases, and 6 bases stayed unmatched. Germline V CDR1 and CDR2: MNHEY, SVGAGI. This CDR3 is built from 14 residues. CDR3 amino acids: CASSRDRGQNIQYF. CDR3 DNA sequence: TGTGCCAGCAGCCGAGACAGGGGGCAGAACATTCAGTACTTC.

The CDR3 coding sequence is TGTGCCAGCAGCTTAGACTATAGCGGGGCCCGGGAGCAGTTCTTC. Translation gives CASSLDYSGAREQFF. The J gene is TRBJ2-1, the V gene TRBV7-6; 8 nucleotides agree with TRBD2. CDR3 length: 15 amino acids. The V gene end was trimmed by 1 base and the J gene end by 10 bases; junction bases not matched to a gene: 9. Per germline, CDR1 SGHVS and CDR2 FNYEAQ.

The rearrangement uses TRBV9 and TRBJ2-1; 8 bases are a match to TRBD1. CDR1 and CDR2 from the germline V gene are SGDLS and YYNGEE. V trimming: 4 bases; J trimming: 8 bases; junction bases outside the gene matches: 14. CDR3 length: 16 residues. The CDR3 loop is CASSPRSGTGLDEQFF. In DNA, the CDR3 is TGTGCCAGCAGCCCCCGGTCCGGGACAGGTCTTGATGAGCAGTTCTTC.

The CDR3 reads CASSEGEQYF. CDR3 sequence (DNA): TGCGCCAGCAGTGAAGGCGAGCAGTACTTC. J is TRBJ2-7 and V is TRBV10-1; D unresolved. This CDR3 is built from 10 residues. V was cut by 3 bases and J by 6 bases, with 3 bases left in between. CDR1 is WNHNN and CDR2 is SYGVQD in the germline V gene (reference sequence).

A single count supports this clone. CDR3 nucleotide sequence: TGTGCCAGCAGCGTAGGAGAGAGGGCTGTAGGGGGCTACACCTTC. Its translation: CASSVGERAVGGYTF. The chain links TRBV9 to TRBJ1-2; D gene unclear. V shed 0 bases and J shed 8 bases, with 17 bases lying between them. The germline V gene encodes CDR1 SGDLS and CDR2 YYNGEE. This CDR3 has 15 residues.

CDR3 region: CASSEAEVEDYTF. CDR3 coding DNA: TGTGCCAGCAGTGAAGCGGAGGTCGAAGACTACACCTTC. The rearrangement joins TRBV6-1 to TRBJ1-2; unclear D gene. CDR1 and CDR2 from the germline V gene are MNHNS and SASEGT. The CDR3 length is 13 residues. V was shortened by 0 bases and J by 10 bases, with 12 bases between the two germline ends.

The V call is TRBV19, the J call TRBJ1-4, with TRBD1 identical over 9 bases. The CDR3 has 14 residues. After removal of 4 bases from V and 14 bases from J, the junction contained 11 bases not matched to a gene. CDR1 and CDR2 from the germline V gene are LNHDA and SQIVND (reference sequence). CDR3 nucleotides: TGTGCCAGTAGTACCCGACAGGGGGGGTTGAGTCTGTTTTTT. It specifies CASSTRQGGLSLFF.

This chain joins TRBV28 and TRBJ1-1; no firm D call. The CDR3 consists of 17 residues. The germline V and J ends were trimmed by 5 bases and 2 bases, with 21 bases remaining between them. Germline V CDR1 and CDR2: MDHEN, SYDVKM. The CDR3 DNA sequence: TGTGCCAGCAGTCCCCTCGCGGACCGGACCCTAAACACTGAAGCTTTCTTT. Amino acid sequence: CASSPLADRTLNTEAFF. The variable domain in full, with the rest retrieved from reference TRBV28 and TRBJ1-1, is DVKVTQSSRYLVKRTGEKVFLECVQDMDHENMFWYRQDPGLGLRLIYFSYDVKMKEKGDIPEGYSVSREKKERFSLILESASTNQTSMYLCASSPLADRTLNTEAFFGQGTRLTVV.

CDR3 residues: CASSQDSRGRAAGELFF. The CDR3, as DNA: TGCGCCAGCAGCCAAGACTCCAGGGGGCGAGCGGCCGGGGAGCTGTTTTTT. The chain links TRBV4-1 to TRBJ2-2; the match to TRBD1 covers 8 bases. The junction had 9 bases not matched to a gene; V was cut back by 0 bases and J by 6 bases. Germline values: CDR1 MGHRA, CDR2 YSYEKL. The CDR3 extends over 17 amino acids.

The rearrangement joins TRBV27 to TRBJ1-1, with 9 nucleotides matching TRBD1. The CDR3 contains 16 residues. The J segment lost 5 bases and the V segment lost 0 bases, leaving 7 bases of the junction unmatched. Germline V CDR1 and CDR2: MNHEY, SMNVEV (reference sequence). In DNA, the CDR3 is TGTGCCAGCAGTTTATCGGGGACAGGGTGGGGTACTGAAGCTTTCTTT. Its protein is CASSLSGTGWGTEAFF.

The chain uses TRBV4-1 and TRBJ2-2; 8 bases line up with TRBD2. Germline lookup yields CDR1 MGHRA and CDR2 YSYEKL. Losses at the gene ends were 4 bases for V and 0 bases for J; bases not matched to a gene: 10. This CDR3 contains 18 residues. The CDR3 spells CASSPHGAGATNTGELFF. The CDR3 DNA reads TGCGCCAGCAGCCCTCACGGAGCGGGGGCGACGAACACCGGGGAGCTGTTTTTT.

CDR3 nucleotide sequence: TGTGCCAGCAGTGAAGCAAGAAGAGAGGGCTACACCTTC. Protein product: CASSEARREGYTF. The chain has TRBV2 and TRBJ1-2; D not resolved. From germline, CDR1 is SNHLY and CDR2 FYNNEI. Trimming shortened V by 0 bases and J by 8 bases, and 10 bases separated the two germline ends. This CDR3 region has 13 residues.

This clone was seen just once. The chain joins TRBV6-5 to TRBJ1-1; weak D call: TRBD1 (6 bases). Germline-derived CDR1 and CDR2 are MNHEY and SVGAGI. This CDR3 has 14 residues. The germline V and J ends were trimmed by 6 bases and 4 bases, with 15 bases remaining between them. The CDR3 loop reads CASSYSQGFTEAFF. The CDR3 coding sequence is TGTGCCAGCAGCTATTCACAGGGCTTCACTGAAGCTTTCTTT.

This chain connects TRBV10-3 to TRBJ2-6; a possible D gene is TRBD1 (5 bases). CDR3 size: 16 residues. Germline V gives CDR1 ENHRY, CDR2 SYGVKD. The germline V and J ends were trimmed by 2 bases and 0 bases, with 8 bases remaining between them. CDR3 residues: CAISETDSSGANVLTF. As DNA, the CDR3 is TGTGCCATCAGTGAGACAGACAGCTCTGGGGCCAACGTCCTGACTTTC.

This clone was observed a single time. The chain combines TRBV28 with TRBJ1-1, with D hard to call. CDR1 and CDR2 from the germline V gene are MDHEN and SYDVKM. V lost 7 bases, J lost 0 bases, and 9 bases lay in between. The CDR3 spans 13 residues. CDR3 bases: TGTGCCAGCAACCCCAGTCTGAACACTGAAGCTTTCTTT. Translated: CASNPSLNTEAFF.